This TCR beta chain was recovered during a study of Ad26.COV2.S vaccination and SARS-CoV-2 variants. Study-wide context: Intramuscular Ad26.COV2.S doses were given once or twice, 56 days apart.

Turning to this clone: The antigen remains undetermined.

Only in-frame clones appear in the TCRdb table, and some are missing; sequencing was by immunoSEQ multiplex PCR. The data contain around 350,000 clones, 80% to 90% of them singletons. Study-level points and caveats: Reportedly, spike-specific CD8+ and CD4+ T cell responses achieved substantial breadth once vaccination had taken place.

Documented treatment: 19 received Ad26.COV2.S at low or high dose, single or two shots; roughly five received placebo; per-sample allocation not given. Material that was analyzed had been drawn on day 63 after the first vaccine or placebo injection. Based in Boston, the donor was an adult of 18-55 years. This vaccine is an Ad26 vector that expresses the Wuhan-strain SARS-CoV-2 spike. The sequence came from a person between 18 and 65 years old who received the Ad26.COV2.S COVID-19 vaccine or a placebo. The sequences come from peripheral blood, collected in a trial of Ad26.COV2.S vaccine versus placebo.

The CDR3 sequence is CASSAEQINYEQYF. In DNA form, the CDR3 reads TGTGCCAGCAGTGCGGAGCAGATCAACTACGAGCAGTACTTC. The chain is built from TRBV2 and TRBJ2-7, with D unclear. The CDR3 is 14 amino acids. Germline V gene sequence: CDR1 SNHLY, CDR2 FYNNEI. V was shortened by 4 bases and J by 3 bases, with 13 bases between the two germline ends.